The 8 T cell receptor beta chains in this list originate from one sample, sequenced in a study of STAT5B mutations in CD4+ large granular lymphocyte leukemia. Assay used: immunoSEQ multiplex PCR; TCRdb lists only in-frame clones, some missing. The sample has tens of thousands of clones; less than 85% are singletons. Sequences were obtained from CD4+ T cells from blood buffy coats. These receptor sequences come from a human donor in good health.

This chain links TRBV9 with TRBJ2-5; D ambiguous. V was trimmed by 0 bases and J by 5 bases, leaving 11 bases between them. This CDR3 spans 14 amino acids. Looked up from germline, CDR1 is SGDLS and CDR2 is YYNGEE. In DNA, the CDR3 is TGTGCCAGCAGCGTAGGACCGACAAGGGAGACCCAGTACTTC. Translated, it gives CASSVGPTRETQYF. Full variable domain (missing parts from reference TRBV9 and TRBJ2-5): DSGVTQTPKHLITATGQRVTLRCSPRSGDLSVYWYQQSLDQGLQFLIQYYNGEERAKGNILERFSAQQFPDLHSELNLSSLELGDSALYFCASSVGPTRETQYFGPGTRLLVL.

This chain links TRBV27 with TRBJ1-5, with no clear D. The V end was cut by 4 bases, the J end by 0 bases, with 16 bases between. In germline, CDR1 is MNHEY, CDR2 SMNVEV (reference sequence). There are 17 residues in the CDR3. CDR3 sequence (DNA): TGTGCCAGCAGTTGGAGAGCTGGACTTAATAGCAATCAGCCCCAGCATTTT. Its protein is CASSWRAGLNSNQPQHF.

This chain links TRBV7-9 with TRBJ2-5, with D tentatively TRBD1 (5 bases). V was cut by 4 bases and J by 4 bases, with 7 bases left in between. CDR1 and CDR2 (germline): SEHNR, FQNEAQ (reference sequence). This CDR3 has 12 residues. The DNA for the CDR3 is TGTGCCAGCAGCTGGGGCGGAGAGACCCAGTACTTC. It encodes CASSWGGETQYF. Combining the CDR3 with reference TRBV7-9 and TRBJ2-5 gives the whole variable domain DTGVSQNPRHKITKRGQNVTFRCDPISEHNRLYWYRQTLGQGPEFLTYFQNEAQLEKSRLLSDRFSAERPKGSFSTLEIQRTEQGDSAMYLCASSWGGETQYFGPGTRLLVL.

The rearrangement links TRBV29-1 to TRBJ1-6; the match to TRBD1 covers 10 bases. Looked up from germline, CDR1 is SQVTM and CDR2 is ANQGSEA. The CDR3 is made up of 17 amino acids. V trimming: 7 bases; J trimming: 0 bases; junction bases outside the gene matches: 9. The CDR3 bases are TGCAGCGAAGGGACAGGGGCTGAGAGCTCCTATAATTCACCCCTCCACTTT. This codes for CSEGTGAESSYNSPLHF.

This clone was recorded a few times. This sequence joins TRBV7-8 and TRBJ1-5; 7 nucleotides agree with TRBD1. Trimming took 4 bases from V and 3 from J; bases not matched to a gene: 3. The CDR3 contains 14 residues. The germline V gene encodes CDR1 SGHVS and CDR2 FQNEAQ. The CDR3 bases are TGTGCCAGCAGCTCGGGACAGCCCAATCAGCCCCAGCATTTT. Residues: CASSSGQPNQPQHF.

The chain combines TRBV5-1 with TRBJ2-1; TRBD2 matches 9 bases. The CDR3 extends over 14 amino acids. Germline V gives CDR1 SGHRS, CDR2 YFSETQ. V lost 7 bases and J lost 4; bases outside the gene matches: 6. CDR3 loop: CASRLADDYNEQFF. DNA of the CDR3: TGCGCCAGCCGACTAGCGGACGATTACAATGAGCAGTTCTTC. Full variable domain (outside the CDR3, taken from reference TRBV5-1 and TRBJ2-1): KAGVTQTPRYLIKTRGQQVTLSCSPISGHRSVSWYQQTPGQGLQFLFEYFSETQRNKGNFPGRFSGRQFSNSRSEMNVSTLELGDSALYLCASRLADDYNEQFFGPGTRLTVL.

The V gene is TRBV5-5, the J gene TRBJ2-3; 12 positions agree with TRBD2. The CDR3 totals 15 residues. J lost 5 bases, V lost 7 bases, and 8 bases had no gene match. Per germline, CDR1 SGHKS and CDR2 YYEKEE (reference sequence). Here the CDR3 DNA reads TGTGCCAGCGGGGCTAGCGGGAGGGCTGAAGATACGCAGTATTTT. Translating it yields CASGASGRAEDTQYF.

The chain couples TRBV27 to TRBJ1-1; TRBD1 is a possible D gene (5 bases). Trimming took off 11 bases at V and 1 base at J, with 8 bases between the two ends. CDR1 and CDR2 from the germline V gene are MNHEY and SMNVEV (reference sequence). This CDR3 spans 11 amino acids. This CDR3 reads CAGTENTEAFF. Here the CDR3 DNA reads TGTGCCGGGACGGAGAACACTGAAGCTTTCTTT.